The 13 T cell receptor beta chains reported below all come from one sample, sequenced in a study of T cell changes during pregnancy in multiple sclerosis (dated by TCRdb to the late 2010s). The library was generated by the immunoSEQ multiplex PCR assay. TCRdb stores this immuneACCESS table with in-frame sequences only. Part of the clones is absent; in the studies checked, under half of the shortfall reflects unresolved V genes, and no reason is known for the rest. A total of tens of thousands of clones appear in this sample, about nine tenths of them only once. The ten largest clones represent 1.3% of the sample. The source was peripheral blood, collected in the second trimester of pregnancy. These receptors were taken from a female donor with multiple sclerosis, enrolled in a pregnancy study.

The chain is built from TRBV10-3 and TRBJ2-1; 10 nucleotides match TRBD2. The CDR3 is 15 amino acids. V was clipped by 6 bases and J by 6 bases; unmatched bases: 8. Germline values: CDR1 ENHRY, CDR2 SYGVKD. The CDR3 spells CAISPTSGISNEQFF. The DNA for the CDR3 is TGTGCCATCAGCCCCACTAGCGGGATCTCCAATGAGCAGTTCTTC.

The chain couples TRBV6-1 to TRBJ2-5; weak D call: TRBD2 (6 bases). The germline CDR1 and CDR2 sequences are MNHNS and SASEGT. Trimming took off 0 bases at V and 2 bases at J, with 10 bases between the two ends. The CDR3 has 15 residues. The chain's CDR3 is CASSEALRGQETQYF. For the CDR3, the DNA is TGTGCCAGCAGTGAAGCGCTCCGGGGGCAAGAGACCCAGTACTTC.

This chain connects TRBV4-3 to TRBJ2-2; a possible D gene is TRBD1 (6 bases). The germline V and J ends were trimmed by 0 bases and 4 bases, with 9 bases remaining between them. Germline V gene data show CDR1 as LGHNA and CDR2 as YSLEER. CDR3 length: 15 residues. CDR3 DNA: TGCGCCAGCAGCCAAGAATTCAGGGGCACCGGGGAGCTGTTTTTT. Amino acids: CASSQEFRGTGELFF.

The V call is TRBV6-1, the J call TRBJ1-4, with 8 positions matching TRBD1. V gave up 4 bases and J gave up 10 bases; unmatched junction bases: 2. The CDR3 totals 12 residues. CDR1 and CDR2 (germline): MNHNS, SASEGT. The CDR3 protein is CASSGDRLKLFF. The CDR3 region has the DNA TGTGCCAGCAGTGGGGACAGGTTAAAACTGTTTTTT.

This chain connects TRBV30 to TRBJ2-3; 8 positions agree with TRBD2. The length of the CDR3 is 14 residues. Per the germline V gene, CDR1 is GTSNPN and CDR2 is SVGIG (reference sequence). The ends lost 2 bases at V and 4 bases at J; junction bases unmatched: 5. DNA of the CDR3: TGTGCCTGGAGTTCGGGGGGGGAAGCAGATACGCAGTATTTT. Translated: CAWSSGGEADTQYF. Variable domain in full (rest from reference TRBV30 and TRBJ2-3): SQTIHQWPATLVQPVGSPLSLECTVEGTSNPNLYWYRQAAGRGLQLLFYSVGIGQISSEVPQNLSASRPQDRQFILSSKKLLLSDSGFYLCAWSSGGEADTQYFGPGTRLTVL.

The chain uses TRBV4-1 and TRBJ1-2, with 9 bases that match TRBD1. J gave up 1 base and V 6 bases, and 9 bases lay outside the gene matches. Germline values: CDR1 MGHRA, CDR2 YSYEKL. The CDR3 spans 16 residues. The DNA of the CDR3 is TGCGCCAGCAGAATCGGGACAGGGCGGAATAACTATGGCTACACCTTC. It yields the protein CASRIGTGRNNYGYTF.

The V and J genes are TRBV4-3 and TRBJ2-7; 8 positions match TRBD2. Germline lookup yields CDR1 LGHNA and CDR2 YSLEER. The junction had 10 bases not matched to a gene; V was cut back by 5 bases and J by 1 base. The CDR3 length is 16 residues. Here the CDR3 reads CASSKVLAGGSYEQYF. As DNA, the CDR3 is TGCGCCAGCAGCAAAGTGTTGGCGGGGGGTTCCTACGAGCAGTACTTC.

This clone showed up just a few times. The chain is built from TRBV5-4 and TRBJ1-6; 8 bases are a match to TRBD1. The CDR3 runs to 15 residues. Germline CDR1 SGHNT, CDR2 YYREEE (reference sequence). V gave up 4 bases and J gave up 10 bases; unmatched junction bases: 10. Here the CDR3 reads CASSIDRGLPSPLHF. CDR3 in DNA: TGTGCCAGCAGCATCGACAGGGGTCTCCCATCACCCCTCCACTTT.

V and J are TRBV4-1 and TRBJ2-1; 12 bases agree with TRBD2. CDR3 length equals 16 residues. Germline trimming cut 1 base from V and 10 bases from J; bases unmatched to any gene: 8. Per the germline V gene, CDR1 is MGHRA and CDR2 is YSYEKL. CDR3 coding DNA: TGCGCCAGCAGCCAAGGACGGACTAGCGGGACCGGGGAGCAGTTCTTC. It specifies CASSQGRTSGTGEQFF.

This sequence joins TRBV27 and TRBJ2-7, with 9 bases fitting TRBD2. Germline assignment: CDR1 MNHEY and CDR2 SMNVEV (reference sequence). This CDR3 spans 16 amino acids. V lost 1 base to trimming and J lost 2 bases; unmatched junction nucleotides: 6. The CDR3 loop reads CASSLLTAGGTYEQYF. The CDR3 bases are TGTGCCAGCAGTTTATTGACAGCGGGGGGAACCTACGAGCAGTACTTC.

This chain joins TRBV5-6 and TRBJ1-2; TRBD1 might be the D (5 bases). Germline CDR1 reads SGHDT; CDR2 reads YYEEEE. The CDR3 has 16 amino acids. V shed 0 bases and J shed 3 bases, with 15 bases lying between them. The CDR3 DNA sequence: TGTGCCAGCAGCTTGGAGGGGCGGGAGGAGGACTATGGCTACACCTTC. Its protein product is CASSLEGREEDYGYTF.

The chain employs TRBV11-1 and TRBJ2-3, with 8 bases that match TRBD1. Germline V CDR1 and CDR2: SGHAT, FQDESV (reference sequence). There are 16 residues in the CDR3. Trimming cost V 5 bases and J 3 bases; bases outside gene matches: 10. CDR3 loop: CASSLRTGTLTDTQYF. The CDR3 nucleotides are TGTGCCAGCAGCCTCCGGACAGGGACCCTAACAGATACGCAGTATTTT.

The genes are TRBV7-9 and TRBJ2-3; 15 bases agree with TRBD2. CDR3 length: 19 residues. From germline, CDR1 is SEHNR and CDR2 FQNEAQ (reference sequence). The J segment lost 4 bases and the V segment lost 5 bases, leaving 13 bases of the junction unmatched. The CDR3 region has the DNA TGTGCCAGCAGCAGGGGACTAGCGGGGGGACGCGTAGCCGCAGATACGCAGTATTTT. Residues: CASSRGLAGGRVAADTQYF.